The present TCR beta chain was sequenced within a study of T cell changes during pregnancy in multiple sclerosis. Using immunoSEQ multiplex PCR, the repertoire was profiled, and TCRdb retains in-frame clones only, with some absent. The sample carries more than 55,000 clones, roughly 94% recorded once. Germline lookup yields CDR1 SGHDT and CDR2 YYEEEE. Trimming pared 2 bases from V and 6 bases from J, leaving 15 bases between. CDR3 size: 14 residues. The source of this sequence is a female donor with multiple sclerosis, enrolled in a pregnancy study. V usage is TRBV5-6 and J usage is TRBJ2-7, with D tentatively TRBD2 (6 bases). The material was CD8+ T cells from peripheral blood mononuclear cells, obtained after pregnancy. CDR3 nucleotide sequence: TGTGCCAGCAGCTTTTTAAAACTAGCAGCCGAGCAGTACTTC. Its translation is CASSFLKLAAEQYF.